The 32 T cell receptor beta chains below all came from one sample that was sequenced in a study of shared clonotypes between healthy human individuals. Sequenced by immunoSEQ multiplex PCR; TCRdb stores in-frame clones only, minus some. Of fewer than 2.5 million clones in the sample, roughly 93% were seen once. The sequencing input was naive CD4+ T cells from PBMCs. Regarding subset: CD45RA+ positively selected. Receptor source: a man aged 18-30 years in good health. Some clones in this sample may be carry-over from other donors' samples.

Written as DNA, the CDR3 is TGTGCCAGCAGCCCTATGGGGAGGGGGTCGATAGAGACCCAGTACTTC. Its protein is CASSPMGRGSIETQYF. The chain links TRBV28 to TRBJ2-5; perhaps TRBD2 as D (7 bases). CDR3 size: 16 residues. The V end lost 6 bases, the J end lost 4 bases, and 21 bases lay between the germline ends. In germline, CDR1 is MDHEN, CDR2 SYDVKM.

The chain joins TRBV9 to TRBJ2-7; D possibly corresponds to TRBD1 (5 bases). V lost 2 bases and J 3 bases, leaving 18 bases between the germline ends. There are 16 residues in the CDR3. Germline CDR1 is SGDLS and CDR2 is YYNGEE. The CDR3 is CASSVCRARPHYEQYF. The CDR3 DNA follows: TGTGCCAGCAGCGTCTGCAGGGCGCGACCTCACTACGAGCAGTACTTC. The complete variable domain, with remaining parts taken from reference TRBV9 and TRBJ2-7, reads DSGVTQTPKHLITATGQRVTLRCSPRSGDLSVYWYQQSLDQGLQFLIQYYNGEERAKGNILERFSAQQFPDLHSELNLSSLELGDSALYFCASSVCRARPHYEQYFGPGTRLTVT.

This clone was detected once. This rearrangement joins TRBV5-3 to TRBJ2-5; D is uncertain. TRBV5-3 is placed among ORFs of uncertain function. The ends were cut back, 0 bases at V and 1 base at J, with 10 bases in the middle. The CDR3 is 15 residues long. The CDR3 loop reads CARSLVYELQETQYF. Written as DNA, the CDR3 is TGTGCCAGAAGCTTGGTATACGAACTCCAAGAGACCCAGTACTTC.

On this clone: This specimen includes other DNA sequences encoding the same CDR3. The chain links TRBV19 to TRBJ2-7; 7 bases align to TRBD2. J lost 1 base, V lost 3 bases, and 3 bases had no gene match. This CDR3 contains 14 residues. Germline CDR1 and CDR2: LNHDA and SQIVND (reference sequence). CDR3: CASSMGGSSYEQYF. Written as DNA, the CDR3 is TGTGCCAGTAGTATGGGGGGGAGTTCCTACGAGCAGTACTTC.

The chain links TRBV6-5 to TRBJ2-5; no definite D call. Trimming took 0 bases from V and 2 from J, leaving 7 bases between them. The CDR3 runs to 14 residues. Germline loops: CDR1 MNHEY, CDR2 SVGAGI. The CDR3 reads CASSYSQLQETQYF. CDR3 DNA: TGTGCCAGCAGTTACTCACAGTTACAAGAGACCCAGTACTTC.

The chain has TRBV5-1 and TRBJ1-2; D is ambiguous. Trimming took off 1 base at V and 3 bases at J, with 7 bases between the two ends. This CDR3 is built from 13 residues. Germline V lookup: CDR1 SGHRS, CDR2 YFSETQ. CDR3 in amino acids: CASSLRAYYGYTF. The CDR3 DNA sequence: TGCGCCAGCAGCTTGCGGGCTTACTATGGCTACACCTTC.

The J gene is TRBJ2-7, the V gene TRBV7-2; 7 bases are shared with TRBD2. CDR3 length equals 16 residues. Per the germline V gene, CDR1 is SGHTA and CDR2 is FQGNSA. Trimming at V came to 3 bases and at J to 6 bases, leaving 14 bases not matched to a gene. The DNA for the CDR3 is TGTGCCAGCAGCTTCGGAGGCGTCGGACTAGTAGGCGAGCAGTACTTC. Translation gives CASSFGGVGLVGEQYF.

The chain recombines TRBV11-2 with TRBJ2-5; D is unclear. This CDR3 has 14 amino acids. Germline V gene sequence: CDR1 SGHAT, CDR2 FQNNGV. V gave up 2 bases and J gave up 4 bases, with 11 bases separating them. As DNA, the CDR3 is TGTGCCAGCAGCTTAATCGGCGTTACAGAGACCCAGTACTTC. Its translation: CASSLIGVTETQYF.

The rearrangement uses TRBV4-1 and TRBJ2-5; D may be TRBD1 (5 bases). The V end lost 2 bases, the J end lost 5 bases, and 12 bases lay between the germline ends. The CDR3 contains 14 residues. Germline CDR1 reads MGHRA; CDR2 reads YSYEKL. The CDR3 DNA follows: TGCGCCAGCAGCCAACGCCAGGGATGGGAGACCCAGTACTTC. It translates to CASSQRQGWETQYF.

This chain uses TRBV9 with TRBJ1-2, with no clear D. Trimming removed 0 bases from V and 0 bases from J, with 9 bases in between. This CDR3 region has 15 residues. Germline-derived CDR1 and CDR2 are SGDLS and YYNGEE. Here the CDR3 DNA reads TGTGCCAGCAGCGTAGGGCCGGGAGCTAACTATGGCTACACCTTC. Protein: CASSVGPGANYGYTF. The full variable domain, completed using reference TRBV9 and TRBJ1-2, is DSGVTQTPKHLITATGQRVTLRCSPRSGDLSVYWYQQSLDQGLQFLIQYYNGEERAKGNILERFSAQQFPDLHSELNLSSLELGDSALYFCASSVGPGANYGYTFGSGTRLTVV.

V gene TRBV2 combines with J gene TRBJ2-5; D call uncertain. The CDR3 sequence is 11 residues long. Germline values: CDR1 SNHLY, CDR2 FYNNEI. V was pared by 6 bases and J by 0 bases, with 2 bases between. CDR3 protein: CASRDQETQYF. DNA for the CDR3: TGTGCCAGCAGGGACCAAGAGACCCAGTACTTC.

This clone was seen just once. The rearrangement joins TRBV2 to TRBJ2-1; D gene unclear. The germline CDR1 and CDR2 sequences are SNHLY and FYNNEI. V lost 6 bases and J 7 bases, leaving 10 bases between the germline ends. This CDR3 contains 12 residues. The CDR3 loop is CASSDMANEQFF. The CDR3 nucleotides read TGTGCCAGCAGCGATATGGCTAATGAGCAGTTCTTC.

The genes are TRBV30 and TRBJ2-1, with a tentative D call TRBD2 (6 bases). The CDR3 spans 14 residues. The V gene's germline CDR1 is GTSNPN and CDR2 SVGIG (reference sequence). The V gene lost 2 bases and the J gene lost 5 bases, with 13 bases spanning the gap. Here the CDR3 reads CAWSTGTLNNEQFF. DNA of the CDR3: TGTGCCTGGAGTACCGGGACTCTAAACAATGAGCAGTTCTTC.

V gene TRBV6-6 combines with J gene TRBJ1-5, with a tentative D call TRBD1 (5 bases). The CDR3 has 15 residues. Germline CDR1 reads MNHNY; CDR2 reads SVGAGI (reference sequence). V lost 1 base and J lost 5, with 12 bases in between. CDR3 protein: CASSYLVGAHQPQHF. CDR3 bases: TGTGCCAGCAGTTACTTGGTTGGGGCCCATCAGCCCCAGCATTTT.

V gene TRBV6-1 combines with J gene TRBJ1-1, with a weak D call TRBD1 (6 bases). This CDR3 has 14 amino acids. The germline V gene has CDR1 MNHNS and CDR2 SASEGT. Trimming took 2 bases from V and 4 from J, leaving 11 bases between them. Here the CDR3 DNA reads TGTGCCAGCAGTGAAAACAGGGCAATCACTGAAGCTTTCTTT. It yields the protein CASSENRAITEAFF.

Turning to this clone: The identical CDR3 is also encoded by other nucleotide sequences in the sample. This chain links TRBV6-5 with TRBJ2-3; a possible D gene is TRBD1 (5 bases). V shed 0 bases and J shed 3 bases, with 13 bases lying between them. CDR3 size: 16 residues. Germline V gene lookup returns CDR1 MNHEY and CDR2 SVGAGI. CDR3 sequence: CASSYSGQGGTDTQYF. The CDR3 DNA is TGTGCCAGCAGTTACTCTGGTCAGGGTGGGACAGATACGCAGTATTTT.

V gene TRBV6-1 combines with J gene TRBJ2-7; D call uncertain. In germline, CDR1 is MNHNS, CDR2 SASEGT. V dropped 7 bases and J dropped 12 bases, with 16 bases sitting between them. This CDR3 is 11 amino acids long. DNA of the CDR3: TGTGCCAGCACTGATATAGGCCCTAGGTACTTC. Its protein is CASTDIGPRYF.

V gene TRBV9 combines with J gene TRBJ2-1; 10 bases are a match to TRBD2. The CDR3 is 16 amino acids. Trimming took 1 base from V and 3 from J; bases not matched to a gene: 4. Germline CDR1 is SGDLS and CDR2 is YYNGEE. CDR3 nucleotides: TGTGCCAGCAGCGTAACACTAGCGGGAAGCTACAATGAGCAGTTCTTC. Translated: CASSVTLAGSYNEQFF.

The V gene is TRBV28, the J gene TRBJ2-4; no definite D call. The CDR3 covers 15 residues. V lost 5 bases to trimming and J lost 0 bases, with 11 bases between them. Germline V lookup: CDR1 MDHEN, CDR2 SYDVKM. CDR3 nucleotides: TGTGCCAGCAGTCCCCCAGGTCCAGCCAAAAACATTCAGTACTTC. It yields the protein CASSPPGPAKNIQYF.

The chain combines TRBV18 with TRBJ1-2, with 9 bases matching TRBD1. The trim removed 0 bases at V and 3 bases at J, leaving 5 bases unmatched. The germline V gene has CDR1 KGHSH and CDR2 LQKENI. The CDR3 has 16 residues. The DNA of the CDR3 is TGTGCCAGCTCACCACCGAGGGACAGGGTGGACTATGGCTACACCTTC. Encoded protein: CASSPPRDRVDYGYTF.

V gene TRBV4-2 combines with J gene TRBJ2-7; 9 bases are a match to TRBD2. Germline-derived CDR1 and CDR2 are LGHNA and YNFKEQ. V was clipped by 1 base and J by 3 bases; unmatched bases: 10. The CDR3 extends over 17 amino acids. The CDR3 nucleotides read TGTGCCAGCAGCCAAGCCGCGGGGGGGCCGACCCGCTACGAGCAGTACTTC. Encoded protein: CASSQAAGGPTRYEQYF.

Worth noting for this clone: Different DNA sequences within this sample yield the same CDR3. V usage is TRBV18 and J usage is TRBJ2-1; possible D gene TRBD2, 5 bases. With 6 bases removed from V and 4 bases from J, the gap between germline ends came to 10 bases. Germline V gives CDR1 KGHSH, CDR2 LQKENI. This CDR3 has 13 residues. The CDR3 here is CASSSSGYNEQFF. CDR3 nucleotides: TGTGCCAGCTCTTCCAGCGGATACAATGAGCAGTTCTTC.

This chain links TRBV2 with TRBJ2-1; a possible D gene is TRBD2 (6 bases). V was trimmed by 8 bases and J by 1 base, leaving 9 bases between them. Germline lookup yields CDR1 SNHLY and CDR2 FYNNEI. This CDR3 has 13 residues. In DNA, the CDR3 is TGTGCCAGCGGGGGGACTTCCTACAATGAGCAGTTCTTC. It translates to CASGGTSYNEQFF.

The chain recombines TRBV10-1 with TRBJ2-3; D not resolved. Between the trimmed V and J ends, which lost 5 bases and 0 bases, there was a span of 24 bases. Germline V gives CDR1 WNHNN, CDR2 SYGVQD (reference sequence). The CDR3 sequence is 19 residues long. CDR3 sequence reads: CASSTPSGASYKSTDTQYF. The CDR3 DNA sequence: TGCGCCAGCAGTACTCCATCGGGCGCCTCGTACAAGAGCACAGATACGCAGTATTTT.

The chain carries TRBV30 and TRBJ1-2, with TRBD1 as a possible D gene (6 bases). CDR3 length equals 14 residues. Looked up from germline, CDR1 is GTSNPN and CDR2 is SVGIG (reference sequence). V was cut by 5 bases and J by 4 bases, with 17 bases left in between. CDR3 nucleotides: TGTGCCTGGCAACAGGGATTTCAGGCCTATGGCTACACCTTC. Protein: CAWQQGFQAYGYTF.

The genes are TRBV28 and TRBJ2-5, with D perhaps TRBD1 (6 bases). TRBJ2-7 explains the end of the DNA better; the J call may be wrong. Germline V gene lookup returns CDR1 MDHEN and CDR2 SYDVKM. The CDR3 extends over 14 amino acids. CDR3 sequence: CASRLGHAAYEQYF. As DNA, the CDR3 is TGTGCCAGCAGGCTGGGACACGCCGCCTACGAGCAGTACTTC.

This clone has a single count. The genes are TRBV6-1 and TRBJ1-1; D gene ambiguous. The CDR3 totals 15 residues. Germline assignment: CDR1 MNHNS and CDR2 SASEGT. Trimming took 1 base from V and 0 from J, leaving 9 bases between them. Here the CDR3 reads CASSEVPVLNTEAFF. The CDR3 nucleotides are TGTGCCAGCAGTGAAGTCCCGGTTCTGAACACTGAAGCTTTCTTT.

With respect to this clone: The sample has other DNA sequences that encode this CDR3 too. The rearrangement joins TRBV5-1 to TRBJ2-3; D gene unclear. With 0 bases removed from V and 0 bases from J, the gap between germline ends came to 8 bases. The CDR3 sequence is 15 residues long. The germline V gene has CDR1 SGHRS and CDR2 YFSETQ. The chain's CDR3 is CASSLDGASTDTQYF. In nucleotides, the CDR3 is TGCGCCAGCAGCTTGGACGGAGCTAGCACAGATACGCAGTATTTT. The full variable domain, with the rest looked up from reference TRBV5-1 and TRBJ2-3, is KAGVTQTPRYLIKTRGQQVTLSCSPISGHRSVSWYQQTPGQGLQFLFEYFSETQRNKGNFPGRFSGRQFSNSRSEMNVSTLELGDSALYLCASSLDGASTDTQYFGPGTRLTVL.

This clone is a singleton in its sample. The rearrangement links TRBV5-1 to TRBJ1-1; D unclear. The length of the CDR3 is 15 residues. Trimming cost V 6 bases and J 1 base, with 16 bases left between them. From germline, CDR1 is SGHRS and CDR2 YFSETQ. The CDR3 loop reads CASTQTGRTNTEAFF. The CDR3 coding sequence is TGCGCCAGCACCCAGACCGGCAGGACGAACACTGAAGCTTTCTTT.

About this clone itself: The sample holds other DNA sequences that translate to the same CDR3. The CDR3 sequence: CASSYTGELFF. CDR3 coding DNA: TGTGCCAGTAGTTACACCGGGGAGCTGTTTTTT. This chain links TRBV19 with TRBJ2-2; D gene ambiguous. V lost 5 bases and J lost 3, with 1 base in between. The CDR3 has 11 amino acids. CDR1 and CDR2 from the germline V gene are LNHDA and SQIVND (reference sequence).

The chain uses TRBV5-1 and TRBJ2-7, with D hard to call. Germline CDR1 reads SGHRS; CDR2 reads YFSETQ. Trimming cost V 3 bases and J 1 base, with 11 bases left between them. CDR3 size: 14 residues. CDR3 in DNA: TGCGCCAGCAGCTCGGATCCGAGTTCCTACGAGCAGTACTTC. Encoded protein: CASSSDPSSYEQYF.

The J gene is TRBJ2-2, the V gene TRBV6-4; D gene ambiguous. This CDR3 is 13 amino acids long. CDR1 and CDR2 (germline): MRHNA, SNTAGT. The ends were cut back, 4 bases at V and 6 bases at J, with 9 bases in the middle. The CDR3 bases are TGTGCCAGCAGTGTGGCGTATCCCGGGGAGCTGTTTTTT. Protein sequence: CASSVAYPGELFF.